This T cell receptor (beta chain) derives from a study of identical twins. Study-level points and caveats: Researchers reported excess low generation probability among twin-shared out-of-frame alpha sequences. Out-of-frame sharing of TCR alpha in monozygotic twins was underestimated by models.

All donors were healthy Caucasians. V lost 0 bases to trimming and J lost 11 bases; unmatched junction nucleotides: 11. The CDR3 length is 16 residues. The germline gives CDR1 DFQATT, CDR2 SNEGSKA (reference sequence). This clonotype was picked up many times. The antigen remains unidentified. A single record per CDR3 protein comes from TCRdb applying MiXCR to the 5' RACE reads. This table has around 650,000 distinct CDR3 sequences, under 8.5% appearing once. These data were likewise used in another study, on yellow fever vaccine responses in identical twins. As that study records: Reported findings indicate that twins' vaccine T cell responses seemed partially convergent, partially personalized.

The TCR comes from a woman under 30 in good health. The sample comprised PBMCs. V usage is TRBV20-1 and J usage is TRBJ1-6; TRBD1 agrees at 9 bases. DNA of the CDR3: TGCAGTGCTAGAGATCGAACAGGGGGCTTGTCTACACCCCTCCACTTT. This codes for CSARDRTGGLSTPLHF.